This entry describes one T cell receptor (beta chain). This clonotype was detected many times. Its cognate antigen has yet to be identified. A junction boundary mismatches the germline segment, possibly from a read error. TCR beta CDR3 regions were amplified from RNA transcripts. For the first round of RT-PCR on the TCR CDR3, the HTBI primer set was used together with the Qiagen OneStep RT-PCR kit. The libraries were constructed in a second round of multiplex PCR and then size-selected and purified. Libraries were sequenced paired-end with 100 bp reads on an Illumina HiSeq2000. Per the source publication's procedure: Raw data were processed with SOAPnuke, discarding reads with adapters, uncalled bases, mean Phred below 15, or no exact constant-primer or identifier match. COPE v1.2.5 was used to merge the high-quality paired reads, and each unique nucleotide sequence was defined as a clonotype. MiTCR v1.1 was used to align clonotypes to the IMGT TRBV, TRBD and TRBJ reference segments. The analysis included only V-J combinations with a frequency above 0.0001, which together covered roughly 99% of the repertoires. A TCS score was defined as the ratio of F50 (clonal expansion) to E x V (chaos), with BLOSUM62-based TCRdist applied between CDR3 peptides within each V-J. Welch's t-statistics and random forest reduced around 510 V-J features to about 12, which were used in a naive Bayes classifier (R e1071). TCRdb passed the public sequencing reads through fastp at Q25 and MiXCR, retaining productive beta sequences. Each CDR3 protein appears once, grouped with its most common genes and DNA. In this record, the V and J calls reflect TCRdb's handling and not the investigators' own analysis. The sample table lists 100,000 to 130,000 distinct CDR3 sequences, roughly 15% of them with a count of one. The ten top clones hold 35% to 45% of the sample.

Measured from the cysteine to the phenylalanine, the CDR3 is 13 residues long. Left in the record is the CDR3 DNA by itself, 39 bases read in frame from the first base. This record comes from a study of T cells in Graves' hyperthyroidism and ophthalmopathy (dated by TCRdb to between 2018 and 2021). At the level of the whole study: Peripheral blood was sampled at the time of initial diagnosis, prior to any treatment. To identify distinguishing TCR V-J signatures, a discovery cohort of about 100 patients was used, comprising approximately 40 with Graves' ophthalmopathy and around 57 with stable Graves' hyperthyroidism. The approximately 98 discovery patients were randomly divided into training and test sets at a 7:3 ratio. Following sampling, methimazole starting at 30 mg daily was given to hyperthyroidism patients, and high-dose intravenous methylprednisolone was given to ophthalmopathy patients. Prospective prediction of ophthalmopathy was tested in an independent validation cohort consisting of fewer than 20 hyperthyroidism patients and 17 patients who later progressed to ophthalmopathy. TCR Vbeta CDR3 sequencing of some 140 peripheral blood samples (over 40 ophthalmopathy, 75 to 85 hyperthyroidism and about 17 progressor patients) is reported in the paper. In addition, the study compared T-cell repertoires in thyroid tissue and in blood from roughly six Graves' hyperthyroidism patients.

Stable Graves' hyperthyroidism was defined as the absence of progression to ophthalmopathy over 18 months of follow-up. Hyperthyroidism patients were newly diagnosed, with disease duration under 2 months, and aged 18 to 65 years. The study excluded patients with uncontrolled infections, other autoimmune diseases, pregnancy or lactation. Clinical symptoms, serum thyroxine and TRAb, thyroid ultrasound, and orbital computed tomography formed the basis for the diagnoses. PBMCs were separated from under 12 ml of fresh peripheral blood using Ficoll-Paque density gradient centrifugation. Total RNA was extracted with Trizol reagent, and quality was checked on an Agilent 2100 Bioanalyzer. Summary of the overall study and its limitations: Most expanded thyroid clonotypes (frequency above 0.001) were also detected in blood, a finding suggesting that blood repertoires may reflect thyroid immune responses. A 13 V-J signature model separated ophthalmopathy from stable hyperthyroidism, with approximately 87% sensitivity and 81.08% specificity in cross-validation and 80%/75% in testing. Sample size was not statistically predetermined, and investigators were not blinded to group allocation. In validation, the model predicted progression to ophthalmopathy a median of about 5.9 months before onset, with 70% to 71% sensitivity and almost 75% specificity.

What was sequenced was blood. The receptor chain draws on TRBV12-3 or TRBV12-4 and TRBJ2-7, with TRBD2 perhaps the D gene, on 5 matching bases. This receptor was identified in a woman aged 45-65 years with Graves' hyperthyroidism. The CDR3 protein sequence reads: CASSLPPSYGQYF. The DNA sequence is given as TGTGCCAGCAGCCTACCACCTAGCTACGGGCAGTACTTC.